Below are 12 T cell receptor beta chains sequenced from a single sample in a study of T cells in Graves' hyperthyroidism and ophthalmopathy. Researchers took RNA transcripts and amplified the TCR beta CDR3 regions from them. First-round RT-PCR with HTBI primers amplified the TCR CDR3 region. TCRdb processed the multiplex PCR reads anew with MiXCR; each CDR3 protein has one entry. Here the sample spans nearly 750,000 distinct CDR3 sequences, roughly 32% being singletons. The sample taken for sequencing was blood. These receptors all come from a woman in her 40s with Graves' hyperthyroidism.

This clonotype was seen once. The chain employs TRBV2 and TRBJ1-1; no definite D call. The V end was cut by 5 bases, the J end by 0 bases, with 13 bases between. CDR3 length: 15 residues. Germline-derived CDR1 and CDR2 are SNHLY and FYNNEI. The CDR3 DNA is TGTGCCAGCAGTTTTAAAGGGCGTCTGAACACTGAAGCTTTCTTT. Its translation is CASSFKGRLNTEAFF.

The chain links TRBV4-3 to TRBJ2-5, with 8 nucleotides matching TRBD2. Germline values: CDR1 LGHNA, CDR2 YSLEER. CDR3 length: 16 residues. With V trimmed by 1 base and J by 5 bases, 9 bases remained unmatched. The CDR3 DNA reads as TGCGCCAGCAGCCAAGGGCAGCGGGGGATGAGGGAGACCCAGTACTTC. This encodes CASSQGQRGMRETQYF.

This clonotype was counted only a few times. The chain carries TRBV7-2 and TRBJ2-2; tentatively, D is TRBD1 (5 bases). This CDR3 has 15 amino acids. Germline lookup yields CDR1 SGHTA and CDR2 FQGNSA. With 5 bases removed from V and 7 bases from J, the gap between germline ends came to 17 bases. The chain's CDR3 is CASSPSGALGGELFF. In nucleotides, the CDR3 is TGTGCCAGCAGCCCGAGTGGGGCTCTTGGCGGGGAGCTGTTTTTT.

This rearrangement joins TRBV6-1 to TRBJ1-1, with TRBD1 matching over 10 bases. The length of the CDR3 is 13 residues. Germline assignment: CDR1 MNHNS and CDR2 SASEGT. V was pared by 8 bases and J by 11 bases, with 11 bases of the junction left unmatched. The CDR3 DNA follows: TGTGCCAGCGGGACAGACAGGGGGCGCGACGCTTTCTTT. It translates to CASGTDRGRDAFF.

This sequence joins TRBV10-2 and TRBJ1-1; 7 bases are a match to TRBD1. Trimming at V came to 7 bases and at J to 3 bases, leaving 11 bases not matched to a gene. CDR3 size: 15 residues. The germline V gene has CDR1 WSHSY and CDR2 SAAADI. CDR3 sequence (DNA): TGCGCCAGCATGAAGGGGGGACAGTACGACACTGAAGCTTTCTTT. It encodes CASMKGGQYDTEAFF.

This clonotype was picked up many times. V is TRBV24-1 and J is TRBJ1-4; tentative D call: TRBD1 (6 bases). The germline V and J ends were trimmed by 3 bases and 7 bases, with 11 bases remaining between them. Germline loops: CDR1 KGHDR, CDR2 SFDVKD. The CDR3 contains 14 residues. CDR3 loop: CATSDTGFGEKLFF. As DNA, the CDR3 is TGTGCCACCAGTGATACAGGGTTTGGTGAAAAACTGTTTTTT.

The V and J genes are TRBV6-5 and TRBJ1-4, with 7 bases lining up with TRBD1. Trimming took 4 bases from V and 5 from J; bases not matched to a gene: 4. The V gene's germline CDR1 is MNHEY and CDR2 SVGAGI. CDR3 length: 14 amino acids. This CDR3 reads CASSSGQNNEKLFF. In DNA form, the CDR3 reads TGTGCCAGCAGTTCGGGACAGAACAATGAAAAACTGTTTTTT.

This chain connects TRBV7-2 to TRBJ2-7; D perhaps matches TRBD1 (6 bases). CDR1 is SGHTA, CDR2 FQGNSA, per germline. Trimming removed 5 bases at V and 10 bases at J, with 15 bases between. CDR3 length: 12 amino acids. In DNA, the CDR3 is TGTGCCAGCAGCCAAGGCAGGGGTGATCAGTACTTC. Translation gives CASSQGRGDQYF. The full variable domain, rest sourced from reference TRBV7-2 and TRBJ2-7, is GAGVSQSPSNKVTEKGKDVELRCDPISGHTALYWYRQSLGQGLEFLIYFQGNSAPDKSGLPSDRFSAERTGGSVSTLTIQRTQQEDSAVYLCASSQGRGDQYFGPGTRLTVT.

This clonotype was counted between two and nine times. One end of the junction varies from germline; a read error may be responsible. The chain joins TRBV10-3 to TRBJ2-6; D may be TRBD1 (6 bases). CDR3 length equals 16 residues. CDR1 and CDR2 from the germline V gene are ENHRY and SYGVKD. As DNA, the CDR3 is TGTGCCAGCAGTCCCAGGGGTCCGTCTGGGGCCAACGTCCTGACTTTC. Translation gives CASSPRGPSGANVLTF.

This clonotype was seen many times. The chain carries TRBV7-9 and TRBJ2-7; a weak D match, TRBD2 (6 bases). CDR3 size: 15 residues. Germline assignment: CDR1 SEHNR and CDR2 FQNEAQ (reference sequence). V lost 7 bases, J lost 2 bases, and 18 bases lay in between. The CDR3 nucleotides read TGTGCCAGCACCTCGGGACTTCAAAACCCCTACGAGCAGTACTTC. Translated: CASTSGLQNPYEQYF.

This clonotype was seen a handful of times. The CDR3 region is CASTRLAGQGHQETQYF. The CDR3 DNA sequence: TGTGCCAGCACCCGACTGGCGGGACAGGGCCACCAAGAGACCCAGTACTTC. The rearrangement links TRBV5-8 to TRBJ2-5; 9 nucleotides line up with TRBD1. The germline CDR1 and CDR2 sequences are SGHTS and YDEGEE. There are 17 residues in the CDR3. With 6 bases clipped from V and 0 bases from J, the junction kept 12 bases outside the gene matches.

The chain joins TRBV27 to TRBJ2-7; TRBD1 is a possible D gene (6 bases). CDR3 length: 15 residues. V was shortened by 11 bases and J by 0 bases, with 20 bases between the two germline ends. Germline values: CDR1 MNHEY, CDR2 SMNVEV (reference sequence). The CDR3 region has the DNA TGTGCCTCGAGGTACAGTCAGGGGACCTCCTACGAGCAGTACTTC. Its translation: CASRYSQGTSYEQYF.